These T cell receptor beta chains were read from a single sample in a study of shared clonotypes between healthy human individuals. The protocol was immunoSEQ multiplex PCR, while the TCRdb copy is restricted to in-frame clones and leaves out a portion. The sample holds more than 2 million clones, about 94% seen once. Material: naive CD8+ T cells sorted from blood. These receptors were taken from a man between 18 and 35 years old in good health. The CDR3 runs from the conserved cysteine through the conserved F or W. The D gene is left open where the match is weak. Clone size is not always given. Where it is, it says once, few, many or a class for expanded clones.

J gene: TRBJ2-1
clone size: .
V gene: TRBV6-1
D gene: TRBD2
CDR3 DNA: TGTGCCAGCAGTGAATGGGCTAGCGGGGGGGAAGTCCTTGAGCAGTTCTTC
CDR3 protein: CASSEWASGGEVLEQFF

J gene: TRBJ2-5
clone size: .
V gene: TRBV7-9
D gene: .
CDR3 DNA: TGTGCCAGCAGCTTATCTACTAACCTCATACTAAGGCAAGAGACCCAGTACTTC
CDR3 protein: CASSLSTNLILRQETQYF

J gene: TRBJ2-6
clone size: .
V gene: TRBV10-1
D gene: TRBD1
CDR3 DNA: TGCGCCAGCAGGGGAGGACAGGGTTCCTCTGGGGCCAACGTCCTGACTTTC
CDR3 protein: CASRGGQGSSGANVLTF

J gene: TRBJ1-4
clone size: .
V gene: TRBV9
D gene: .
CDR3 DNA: TGTGCCAGCAGCGAATTCGGGGGAACTAATGAAAAACTGTTTTTT
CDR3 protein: CASSEFGGTNEKLFF

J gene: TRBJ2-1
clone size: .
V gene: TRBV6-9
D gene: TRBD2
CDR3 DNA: TGTGCCAGCACCTTAGCGGGGGAAACCTACAATGAGCAGTTCTTC
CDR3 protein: CASTLAGETYNEQFF

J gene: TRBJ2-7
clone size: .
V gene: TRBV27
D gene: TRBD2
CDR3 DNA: TGTGCCAGCAGTCCATTAGCGGGAGGGCCTCTGAACGAGCAGTACTTC
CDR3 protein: CASSPLAGGPLNEQYF

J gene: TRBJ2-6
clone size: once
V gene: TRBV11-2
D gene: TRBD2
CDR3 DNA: TGTGCCAGCAGCTTATCCAGCGGGAGCCCTGGGGCCAACGTCCTGACTTTC
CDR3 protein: CASSLSSGSPGANVLTF

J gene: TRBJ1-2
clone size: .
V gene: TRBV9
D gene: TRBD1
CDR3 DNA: TGTGCCAGCAGCGGACAGGGCAACTATGGCTACACCTTC
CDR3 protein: CASSGQGNYGYTF

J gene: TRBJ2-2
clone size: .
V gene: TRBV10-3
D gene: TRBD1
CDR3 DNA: TGTGCCATCAGTGAAGGCCGGGACAGGGAAAGAGACACCGGGGAGCTGTTTTTT
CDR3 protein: CAISEGRDRERDTGELFF

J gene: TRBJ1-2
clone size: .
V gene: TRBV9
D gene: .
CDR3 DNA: TGTGCCAGCAGCGTAGGCCAGGACGCGGTCTATGGCTACACCTTC
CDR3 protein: CASSVGQDAVYGYTF

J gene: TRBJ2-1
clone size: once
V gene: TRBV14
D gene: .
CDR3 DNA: TGTGCCAGCAGCCAAGAATCGGGGTGGAACAATGAGCAGTTCTTC
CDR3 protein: CASSQESGWNNEQFF

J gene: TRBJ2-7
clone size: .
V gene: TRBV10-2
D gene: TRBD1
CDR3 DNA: TGCGCCAGCAGTGAGACCGGGACAGCCTACGAGCAGTACTTC
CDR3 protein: CASSETGTAYEQYF

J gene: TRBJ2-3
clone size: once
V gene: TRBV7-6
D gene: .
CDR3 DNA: TGTGCCAGCAGCCGCCCCAGCGGCACAGATACGCAGTATTTT
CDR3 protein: CASSRPSGTDTQYF

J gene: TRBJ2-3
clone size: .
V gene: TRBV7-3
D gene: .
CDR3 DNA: TGTGCCAGCAGCTTATTTTCGGCAGGGGGCACAGATACGCAGTATTTT
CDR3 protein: CASSLFSAGGTDTQYF

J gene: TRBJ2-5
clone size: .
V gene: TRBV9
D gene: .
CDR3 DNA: TGTGCCAGCAGCCCCCTGGGGGAATCAGAGACCCAGTACTTC
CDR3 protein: CASSPLGESETQYF

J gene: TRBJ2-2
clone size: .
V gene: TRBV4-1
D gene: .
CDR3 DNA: TGCGCCAGCAGCCACGGAATAAGCAACACCGGGGAGCTGTTTTTT
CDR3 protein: CASSHGISNTGELFF

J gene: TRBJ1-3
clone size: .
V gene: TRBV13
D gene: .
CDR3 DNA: TGTGCCAGCAGCGGGGAATCCGGAAACACCATATATTTT
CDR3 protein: CASSGESGNTIYF

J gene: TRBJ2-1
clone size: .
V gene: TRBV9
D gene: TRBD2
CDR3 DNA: TGTGCCAGCAGCATGGGACTAGCGGGAGCTCCCCCCTACAATGAGCAGTTCTTC
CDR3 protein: CASSMGLAGAPPYNEQFF

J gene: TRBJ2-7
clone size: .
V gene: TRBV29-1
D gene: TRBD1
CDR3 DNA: TGCAGCGTTGAAAGAGAAGGGACAGGGGTAGAGGAGCAGTACTTC
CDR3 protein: CSVEREGTGVEEQYF

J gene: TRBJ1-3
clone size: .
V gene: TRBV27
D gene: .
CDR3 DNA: TGTGCCAGCAGTTTCAGGGGATCTGGAAACACCATATATTTT
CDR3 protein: CASSFRGSGNTIYF

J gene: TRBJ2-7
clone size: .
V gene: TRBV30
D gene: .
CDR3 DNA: TGTGCCTGGAGCGGGTCGGGGGCACGCTACGAGCAGTACTTC
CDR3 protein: CAWSGSGARYEQYF

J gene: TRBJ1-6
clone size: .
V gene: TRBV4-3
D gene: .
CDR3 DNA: TGCGCCAGCAGCCCCAGCTCCTATAATTCACCCCTCCACTTT
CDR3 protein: CASSPSSYNSPLHF

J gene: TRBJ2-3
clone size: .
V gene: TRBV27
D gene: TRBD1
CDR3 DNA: TGTGCCAGCAGTTTAGGACAGGGGTACACAGATACGCAGTATTTT
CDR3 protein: CASSLGQGYTDTQYF

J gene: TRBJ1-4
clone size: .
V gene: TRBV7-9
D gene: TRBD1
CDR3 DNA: TGTGCCAGCAGCTTCAGGACAGGGATGGGTGAAAAACTGTTTTTT
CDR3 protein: CASSFRTGMGEKLFF

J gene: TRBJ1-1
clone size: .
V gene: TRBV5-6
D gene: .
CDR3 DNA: TGTGCCAGCAGCTCCTACATGAACACTGAAGCTTTCTTT
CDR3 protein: CASSSYMNTEAFF

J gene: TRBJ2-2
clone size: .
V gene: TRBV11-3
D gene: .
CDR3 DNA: TGTGCCAGCAGCTTAGCGTACACCGGGGAGCTGTTTTTT
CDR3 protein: CASSLAYTGELFF

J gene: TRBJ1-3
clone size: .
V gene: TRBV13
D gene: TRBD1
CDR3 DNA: TGTGCCAGCAGCGGGACAGGGTCTGGAAACACCATATATTTT
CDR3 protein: CASSGTGSGNTIYF

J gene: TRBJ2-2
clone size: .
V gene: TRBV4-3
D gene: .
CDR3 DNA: TGCGCCAGCAGCCAAGCCTCTCTTGCCCTAGAGAACACCGGGGAGCTGTTTTTT
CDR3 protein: CASSQASLALENTGELFF

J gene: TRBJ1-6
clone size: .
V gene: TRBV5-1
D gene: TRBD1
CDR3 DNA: TGCGCCAGCAGGGTTATCGGGACAGGGTCTAATTCACCCCTCCACTTT
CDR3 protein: CASRVIGTGSNSPLHF